A selection of T cell receptor beta chains follows, all from one sample in a study of T cells in Graves' hyperthyroidism and ophthalmopathy. A single record per CDR3 protein comes from TCRdb applying MiXCR to the multiplex PCR reads. The data contain 550,000 to 800,000 distinct CDR3 sequences, about 16% of them singletons. Sequencing was performed on blood. These TCRs come from a man between 18 and 35 years old with Graves' hyperthyroidism. Each CDR3 is given with its conserved first and last residue. The D gene is left open where the match is weak. The size field is filled for only some rows; it gives once, few, many or a size class.

v_gene,d_gene,abundance,j_gene,len,CDR3nt,CDR3aa
TRBV11-1,-,many,TRBJ2-7,13,TGTGCCAGCAGCCTTGACAGGAGCCGGTGGCAGTACTTC,CASSLDRSRWQYF
TRBV7-9,-,many,TRBJ2-1,12,TGTGCCAGCAGCCTCGATCCGAGGGAGCAGTTCTTC,CASSLDPREQFF
TRBV12-3/TRBV12-4,-,many,TRBJ2-2,14,TGTGCCAGCAGTTCGACGGCGAACACCGGGGAGCTGTTTTTT,CASSSTANTGELFF
TRBV12-3/TRBV12-4,TRBD2,many,TRBJ2-1,17,TGTGCCAGCAGTTCTGGGACTAGCGGGCCCTCCTACAATGAGCAGTTCTTC,CASSSGTSGPSYNEQFF
TRBV13,TRBD2,-,TRBJ2-2,16,TGTGCCAGCATGGGGGTGCGGGAGAGGTACACCGGGGAGCTGTTTTTT,CASMGVRERYTGELFF
TRBV13,-,few,TRBJ1-4,15,TGTGCCAGCAGCTTAGGTGGGCGGACTAATGAAAAACTGTTTTTT,CASSLGGRTNEKLFF
TRBV12-3/TRBV12-4,TRBD2,-,TRBJ2-3,16,TGTGCCAGCGGAACTAGAGCGGGAGGACCCACAGATACGCAGTATTTT,CASGTRAGGPTDTQYF
TRBV24-1,-,few,TRBJ2-1,14,TGTGCCACCAGTGATGTCGGTCGGCTAAATGAGCAGTTCTTC,CATSDVGRLNEQFF
TRBV3-1,-,many,TRBJ2-3,16,TGTGCCAGCAGCCCTAGAGGACAGCCGAACACAGATACGCAGTATTTT,CASSPRGQPNTDTQYF
TRBV20-1,-,many,TRBJ2-3,12,TGCAGTGCCGCCGGACCCACAGATACGCAGTATTTT,CSAAGPTDTQYF